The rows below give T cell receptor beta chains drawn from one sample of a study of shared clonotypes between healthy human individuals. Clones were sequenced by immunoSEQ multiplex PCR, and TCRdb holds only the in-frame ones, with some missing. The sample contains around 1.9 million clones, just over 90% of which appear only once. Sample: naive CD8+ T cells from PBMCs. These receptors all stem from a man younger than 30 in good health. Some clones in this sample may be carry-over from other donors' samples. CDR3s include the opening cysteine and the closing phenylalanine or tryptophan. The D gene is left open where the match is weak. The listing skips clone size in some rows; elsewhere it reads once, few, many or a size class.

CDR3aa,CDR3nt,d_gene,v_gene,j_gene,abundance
CASSSRGDWNEQFF,TGTGCCAGCAGCTCTCGAGGGGACTGGAATGAGCAGTTCTTC,.,TRBV27,TRBJ2-1,.
CASSVPEAGANTGELFF,TGTGCCAGCAGCGTACCGGAAGCGGGAGCTAACACCGGGGAGCTGTTTTTT,TRBD2,TRBV9,TRBJ2-2,.
CASSIVGNEQFF,TGTGCCAGTAGTATTGTGGGGAATGAGCAGTTCTTC,.,TRBV19,TRBJ2-1,once
CASSSAYGTARYEQYF,TGTGCCAGCAGTTCGGCCTACGGGACAGCACGATACGAGCAGTACTTC,TRBD1,TRBV27,TRBJ2-7,once
CASSSKTGSSIHEQFF,TGTGCCAGCAGCTCCAAGACAGGGTCTAGCATCCATGAGCAGTTCTTC,TRBD1,TRBV7-9,TRBJ2-1,.
CASSLAATYEQYF,TGTGCCAGCAGCCTAGCGGCCACCTACGAGCAGTACTTC,TRBD2,TRBV11-2,TRBJ2-7,.
CASSDPLGSALPWADTQYF,TGTGCCAGCAGCGATCCCCTGGGGAGCGCTCTCCCTTGGGCAGATACGCAGTATTTT,.,TRBV11-2,TRBJ2-3,.
CGVPAGRDF,TGTGGAGTCCCAGCAGGTCGGGACTTC,.,TRBV7-9,TRBJ2-4,.
CAWSVLGTREQYF,TGTGCCTGGAGTGTACTTGGGACTCGCGAGCAGTACTTC,.,TRBV30,TRBJ2-7,once
CASSPTVSGNTIYF,TGTGCCAGCAGTCCGACAGTCTCGGGAAACACCATATATTTT,.,TRBV28,TRBJ1-3,.
CASSFLLLTGGTYEQYF,TGTGCCAGCAGCTTTTTATTGTTAACGGGAGGAACCTACGAGCAGTACTTC,TRBD2,TRBV11-2,TRBJ2-7,.
CAWSVGVGITEAFF,TGTGCCTGGAGTGTGGGGGTCGGAATCACTGAAGCTTTCTTT,.,TRBV30,TRBJ1-1,.
CASTLSSVQYF,TGTGCCAGCACCCTCTCAAGTGTCCAGTATTTT,.,TRBV5-4,TRBJ2-3,.
CASSWSSSYEQYF,TGTGCCAGCAGTTGGTCTAGCTCCTACGAGCAGTACTTC,.,TRBV28,TRBJ2-7,.
CASSSGLRGATGELFF,TGTGCCAGCAGCTCCGGTCTCCGGGGCGCGACCGGGGAGCTGTTTTTT,.,TRBV7-2,TRBJ2-2,.
CASSIVGLAGGAYNEQFF,TGTGCCAGTAGTATAGTGGGACTAGCGGGAGGCGCCTACAATGAGCAGTTCTTC,TRBD2,TRBV19,TRBJ2-1,.
CASSAGSRAGEQYF,TGTGCCAGTAGTGCCGGGAGCCGGGCAGGAGAGCAGTACTTC,.,TRBV19,TRBJ2-7,.
CASSITGYNEQYF,TGTGCCAGCAGCATAACGGGTTATAACGAGCAGTACTTC,.,TRBV6-5,TRBJ2-7,.
CASSLSPYEQYF,TGTGCCAGCAGCTTATCACCCTACGAGCAGTACTTC,.,TRBV7-9,TRBJ2-7,.
CASSLSTKGARWDNEQFF,TGTGCCAGCAGTTTATCGACAAAGGGGGCTAGGTGGGACAATGAGCAGTTCTTC,TRBD1,TRBV27,TRBJ2-1,once
CASSAGGRSGSVRGHTEAFF,TGTGCCAGCAGCGCTGGAGGCCGGTCGGGTTCGGTCAGGGGCCACACTGAAGCTTTCTTT,.,TRBV9,TRBJ1-1,.
CASSWGLATEQYF,TGTGCCAGCAGTTGGGGACTAGCTACCGAGCAGTACTTC,TRBD2,TRBV27,TRBJ2-7,once
CASSLVARTDTQYF,TGTGCCAGCAGTTTAGTAGCCCGCACAGATACGCAGTATTTT,.,TRBV27,TRBJ2-3,once
CASSPPRGEQYF,TGTGCCAGCAGTCCACCCCGTGGGGAGCAGTACTTC,.,TRBV27,TRBJ2-7,.
CASSLLGSGKGQEGAFF,TGTGCCAGCAGTTTATTGGGGTCTGGTAAGGGTCAGGAAGGAGCTTTCTTT,.,TRBV28,TRBJ1-1,.
CASSSGVFGTDTQYF,TGTGCCAGCAGTAGCGGGGTGTTTGGGACAGATACGCAGTATTTT,TRBD2,TRBV2,TRBJ2-3,.
CASSPGSGTAHNEQFF,TGTGCCAGCAGTCCCGGCAGCGGGACAGCACACAATGAGCAGTTCTTC,.,TRBV27,TRBJ2-1,.
CASSPQGEGAKNIQYF,TGTGCCAGCAGCCCACAGGGAGAAGGTGCCAAAAACATTCAGTACTTC,.,TRBV13,TRBJ2-4,.